This T cell receptor (beta chain) was captured in a study of control samples from healthy donors and cancer patients. The CDR3 is 12 residues long. The V gene lost 3 bases and the J gene lost 6 bases, with 6 bases spanning the gap. Germline V lookup: CDR1 LGHDT, CDR2 YNNKEL (reference sequence). Some clones are missing from TCRdb's copy, which holds only in-frame ones; the method was immunoSEQ multiplex PCR. Among fewer than 200,000 clones listed, 85% to 90% were seen once. Only a few counts were recorded for this clone. The sample taken for sequencing was blood. This chain uses TRBV3-1 (or the pseudogene TRBV3-2) with TRBJ2-1, with D unresolved. This clonotype was obtained from a woman aged 30 to 39 in good health. The CDR3, as DNA: TGTGCCAGCAGCCACGCAATCAATGAGCAGTTCTTC. Amino acids: CASSHAINEQFF.